These 10 T cell receptor beta chains originate from one sample sequenced in a study of blood T cell repertoires in COVID-19. Sequencing used immunoSEQ multiplex PCR; TCRdb keeps in-frame clones, though not all of them. The sample lists more than 300,000 clones; 70% to 90% were seen once. Sample: PBMCs or T cells enriched from blood (not recorded which). These receptors were collected from a woman aged 25 to 39 who had recovered from COVID-19.

The rearrangement joins TRBV7-2 to TRBJ2-7, with D perhaps matching TRBD1 (5 bases). The V end lost 0 bases, the J end lost 6 bases, and 12 bases lay between the germline ends. Germline loops: CDR1 SGHTA, CDR2 FQGNSA. The CDR3 runs to 14 residues. The CDR3 sequence is CASSLAGRALEQYF. The CDR3 DNA follows: TGTGCCAGCAGCTTAGCGGGCAGGGCCCTCGAGCAGTACTTC.

Here the CDR3 DNA reads TGTGCCAGCAGCTTGCGAGGGGGCCCCTTTGCCTACGAGCAGTACTTC. It codes for CASSLRGGPFAYEQYF. The chain combines TRBV5-5 with TRBJ2-7, with 7 bases aligning to TRBD1. The J segment lost 2 bases and the V segment lost 1 base, leaving 9 bases of the junction unmatched. Germline V CDR1 and CDR2: SGHKS, YYEKEE (reference sequence). CDR3 size: 16 residues. Variable domain in full (rest from reference TRBV5-5 and TRBJ2-7): DAGVTQSPTHLIKTRGQQVTLRCSPISGHKSVSWYQQVLGQGPQFIFQYYEKEERGRGNFPDRFSARQFPNYSSELNVNALLLGDSALYLCASSLRGGPFAYEQYFGPGTRLTVT.

This sequence joins TRBV5-6 and TRBJ1-1; D might be TRBD1 (5 bases). Germline V gives CDR1 SGHDT, CDR2 YYEEEE. This CDR3 comprises 15 residues. Trimming took 4 bases from V and 6 from J, leaving 19 bases between them. CDR3 sequence: CASSPAGPTSPEAFF. CDR3 nucleotide sequence: TGTGCCAGCAGCCCAGCGGGACCGACCTCCCCTGAAGCTTTCTTT.

V is TRBV9 and J is TRBJ1-1; possible D gene TRBD1, 5 bases. CDR1 is SGDLS, CDR2 YYNGEE, per germline. Between the trimmed V and J ends, which lost 0 bases and 3 bases, there was a span of 12 bases. CDR3 size: 15 residues. The CDR3 is CASSVAQGGYTEAFF. The CDR3 nucleotides read TGTGCCAGCAGCGTAGCTCAGGGTGGGTACACTGAAGCTTTCTTT.

A few counts support this clone. The chain couples TRBV30 to TRBJ1-1; a weak D match, TRBD1 (6 bases). CDR1 and CDR2 from the germline V gene are GTSNPN and SVGIG (reference sequence). This CDR3 comprises 14 residues. The V gene lost 3 bases and the J gene lost 3 bases, with 14 bases spanning the gap. CDR3 nucleotides: TGTGCCTGGAGAATCCGTACAGGGTACACTGAAGCTTTCTTT. Residues: CAWRIRTGYTEAFF.

The rearrangement links TRBV5-5 to TRBJ1-3; 10 bases fit TRBD1. Germline loops: CDR1 SGHKS, CDR2 YYEKEE (reference sequence). The CDR3 runs 17 residues. V lost 4 bases and J lost 0; bases outside the gene matches: 7. CDR3 bases: TGTGCCAGCAGCCAGACAGGGGGCCCAAGCTCTGGAAACACCATATATTTT. Translation gives CASSQTGGPSSGNTIYF.

The CDR3 DNA sequence: TGTGCCAGCAGCCCCGACAGTGGTAATGAAAAACTGTTTTTT. Encoded protein: CASSPDSGNEKLFF. The chain recombines TRBV5-6 with TRBJ1-4; D is possibly TRBD1 (5 bases). Germline-derived CDR1 and CDR2 are SGHDT and YYEEEE. This CDR3 comprises 14 residues. V was trimmed by 4 bases and J by 4 bases, leaving 11 bases between them.

The chain is built from TRBV19 and TRBJ1-2; 7 positions match TRBD1. CDR3 length: 14 residues. Germline V CDR1 and CDR2: LNHDA, SQIVND (reference sequence). The trim removed 6 bases at V and 11 bases at J, leaving 15 bases unmatched. This CDR3 is CASRVSPGQQTYTF. In DNA form, the CDR3 reads TGTGCCAGTAGAGTATCACCGGGACAGCAAACTTACACCTTC.

V gene TRBV19 combines with J gene TRBJ1-4, with TRBD1 matching over 7 bases. J was trimmed by 4 bases and V by 4 bases; bases with no gene match: 9. The CDR3 consists of 16 residues. Germline CDR1 reads LNHDA; CDR2 reads SQIVND (reference sequence). DNA for the CDR3: TGTGCCAGTAGTACGGACAGGATCGGAGTTAATGAAAAACTGTTTTTT. Encoded protein: CASSTDRIGVNEKLFF.

The V gene is TRBV30, the J gene TRBJ2-7; TRBD1 might be the D (6 bases). Germline V gene sequence: CDR1 GTSNPN, CDR2 SVGIG (reference sequence). The CDR3 has 14 amino acids. Trimming left V 5 bases short and J 3 bases short, with 17 bases between. The CDR3: CAWGAGAVGYEQYF. The CDR3 DNA reads TGTGCCTGGGGGGCAGGGGCGGTAGGCTACGAGCAGTACTTC.